These 11 T cell receptor beta chains share one sample of origin, sequenced in a study of cytomegalovirus exposure and HLA in healthy donors. A multiplex PCR was run with 60 Vbeta primers and 13 Jbeta primers. Some clones are missing from TCRdb's copy, which holds only in-frame ones; the method was immunoSEQ multiplex PCR. The data contain 95,000 to 110,000 clones, 65% to 85% of them singletons. The sample taken for sequencing was PBMCs. These receptors all stem from a man younger than 40 in good health and CMV-seronegative.

The CDR3 sequence: CAISPLGSGGNNEQFF. The CDR3 DNA sequence: TGTGCCATCAGTCCCCTCGGAAGCGGGGGGAACAATGAGCAGTTCTTC. The chain recombines TRBV10-3 with TRBJ2-1; TRBD2 matches at 9 bases. The CDR3 has 16 residues. Germline CDR1 is ENHRY and CDR2 is SYGVKD. The V and J ends lost 5 bases and 5 bases, in that order; junction bases with no gene match: 10.

The genes are TRBV5-1 and TRBJ1-1; D is possibly TRBD1 (5 bases). The germline V and J ends were trimmed by 4 bases and 3 bases, with 16 bases remaining between them. Germline V gene data show CDR1 as SGHRS and CDR2 as YFSETQ. This CDR3 spans 15 amino acids. Here the CDR3 DNA reads TGCGCCAGCAGCCCCGGGGGGGGGAGGGACACTGAAGCTTTCTTT. It codes for CASSPGGGRDTEAFF. The full variable domain, completed using reference TRBV5-1 and TRBJ1-1, is KAGVTQTPRYLIKTRGQQVTLSCSPISGHRSVSWYQQTPGQGLQFLFEYFSETQRNKGNFPGRFSGRQFSNSRSEMNVSTLELGDSALYLCASSPGGGRDTEAFFGQGTRLTVV.

The rearrangement joins TRBV4-1 to TRBJ1-2; 9 bases line up with TRBD1. V was clipped by 0 bases and J by 7 bases; unmatched bases: 3. CDR1 is MGHRA, CDR2 YSYEKL, per germline. This CDR3 has 14 residues. The CDR3: CASSQEKTGGGYTF. The DNA for the CDR3 is TGCGCCAGCAGCCAAGAGAAGACAGGGGGTGGCTACACCTTC.

This clone was seen a handful of times. V usage is TRBV5-1 and J usage is TRBJ1-2; 8 bases fit TRBD1. Trimming cost V 4 bases and J 4 bases; bases outside gene matches: 12. This CDR3 spans 16 amino acids. Germline loops: CDR1 SGHRS, CDR2 YFSETQ. The DNA of the CDR3 is TGCGCCAGCAGCCTACGGACAGGGCCTCGTTTCTATGGCTACACCTTC. Its translation is CASSLRTGPRFYGYTF.

This rearrangement joins TRBV14 to TRBJ1-6; TRBD1 matches at 8 bases. Germline trimming cut 2 bases from V and 10 bases from J; bases unmatched to any gene: 7. The germline V gene has CDR1 SGHDN and CDR2 FVKESK. The CDR3 is 15 amino acids. This CDR3 reads CASSQIQGVGSPLHF. The DNA of the CDR3 is TGTGCCAGCAGCCAAATACAGGGGGTCGGGTCACCCCTCCACTTT.

The J gene is TRBJ2-7, the V gene TRBV15; 12 bases line up with TRBD2. From germline, CDR1 is LNHNV and CDR2 YYDKDF (reference sequence). Trimming took 1 base from V and 6 from J; bases not matched to a gene: 4. The CDR3 consists of 15 residues. CDR3 sequence reads: CATSRVTSGSPEQYF. The DNA for the CDR3 is TGTGCCACCAGCAGAGTGACTAGCGGGAGCCCCGAGCAGTACTTC.

The gene calls are TRBV5-1 and TRBJ1-6, with TRBD1 as a possible D gene (6 bases). Trimming took off 0 bases at V and 8 bases at J, with 12 bases between the two ends. Germline assignment: CDR1 SGHRS and CDR2 YFSETQ. CDR3 length: 15 amino acids. CDR3 region: CASSLESGADSPLHF. The CDR3 nucleotides read TGCGCCAGCAGCTTGGAGTCAGGGGCTGATTCACCCCTCCACTTT. Full variable domain (remainder filled in from reference TRBV5-1 and TRBJ1-6): KAGVTQTPRYLIKTRGQQVTLSCSPISGHRSVSWYQQTPGQGLQFLFEYFSETQRNKGNFPGRFSGRQFSNSRSEMNVSTLELGDSALYLCASSLESGADSPLHFGNGTRLTVT.

In this sample, this clone turned up a few times. CDR3 protein: CASSFPGIGAFF. As DNA, the CDR3 is TGTGCCAGCAGTTTCCCGGGGATCGGGGCTTTCTTT. The chain uses TRBV28 and TRBJ1-1; D remains unclear. Trimming left V 3 bases short and J 11 bases short, with 13 bases between. CDR1 is MDHEN and CDR2 is SYDVKM in the germline V gene. The length of the CDR3 is 12 residues. The entire variable domain, with the rest obtained from reference TRBV28 and TRBJ1-1, is as follows: DVKVTQSSRYLVKRTGEKVFLECVQDMDHENMFWYRQDPGLGLRLIYFSYDVKMKEKGDIPEGYSVSREKKERFSLILESASTNQTSMYLCASSFPGIGAFFGQGTRLTVV.

This sequence joins TRBV9 and TRBJ1-5; D possibly corresponds to TRBD1 (6 bases). This CDR3 has 15 amino acids. V shed 0 bases and J shed 4 bases, with 11 bases lying between them. Looked up from germline, CDR1 is SGDLS and CDR2 is YYNGEE. This chain's CDR3 is CASSVGDTENQPQHF. CDR3 in DNA: TGTGCCAGCAGCGTAGGGGACACGGAAAATCAGCCCCAGCATTTT. Based on the CDR3 plus reference TRBV9 and TRBJ1-5, the full variable domain is DSGVTQTPKHLITATGQRVTLRCSPRSGDLSVYWYQQSLDQGLQFLIQYYNGEERAKGNILERFSAQQFPDLHSELNLSSLELGDSALYFCASSVGDTENQPQHFGDGTRLSIL.

V gene TRBV13 combines with J gene TRBJ2-7; the D gene is possibly TRBD2 (6 bases). The length of the CDR3 is 14 residues. V gave up 8 bases and J gave up 4 bases, with 18 bases separating them. Per the germline V gene, CDR1 is PRHDT and CDR2 is FYEKMQ (reference sequence). CDR3 protein: CASGKGGRGYEQYF. The CDR3 bases are TGTGCCAGCGGGAAAGGAGGGCGTGGGTACGAGCAGTACTTC.

Comments on this clone: The junction departs from the called germline gene at one end, perhaps through a read error. The chain has TRBV7-7 and TRBJ2-5; TRBD1 matches 8 bases. In germline, CDR1 is SSHAT, CDR2 FNYEAQ (reference sequence). The length of the CDR3 is 13 residues. The CDR3 protein is CASSLSGGETQYF. CDR3 sequence (DNA): TGTGCTAGCAGCTTATCAGGGGGCGAGACCCAGTACTTC.